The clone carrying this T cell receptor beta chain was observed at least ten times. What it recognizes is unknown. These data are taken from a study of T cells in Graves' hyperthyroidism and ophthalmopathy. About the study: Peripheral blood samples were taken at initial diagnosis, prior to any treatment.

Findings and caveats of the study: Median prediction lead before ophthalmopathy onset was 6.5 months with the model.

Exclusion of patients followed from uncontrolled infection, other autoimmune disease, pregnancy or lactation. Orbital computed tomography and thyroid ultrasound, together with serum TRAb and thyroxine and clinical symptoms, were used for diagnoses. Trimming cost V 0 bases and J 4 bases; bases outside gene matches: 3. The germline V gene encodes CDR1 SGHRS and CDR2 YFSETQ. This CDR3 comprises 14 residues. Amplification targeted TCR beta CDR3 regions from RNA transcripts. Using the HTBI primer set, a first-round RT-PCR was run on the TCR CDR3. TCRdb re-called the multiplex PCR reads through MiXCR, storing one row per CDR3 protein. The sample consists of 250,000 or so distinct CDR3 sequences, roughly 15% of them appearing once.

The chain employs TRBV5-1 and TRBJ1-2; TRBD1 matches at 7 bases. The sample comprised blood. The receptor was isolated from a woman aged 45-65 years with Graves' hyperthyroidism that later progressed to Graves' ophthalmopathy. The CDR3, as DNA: TGCGCCAGCAGCTTGGTCGGACAGGCCTATGGCTACACCTTC. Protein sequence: CASSLVGQAYGYTF.